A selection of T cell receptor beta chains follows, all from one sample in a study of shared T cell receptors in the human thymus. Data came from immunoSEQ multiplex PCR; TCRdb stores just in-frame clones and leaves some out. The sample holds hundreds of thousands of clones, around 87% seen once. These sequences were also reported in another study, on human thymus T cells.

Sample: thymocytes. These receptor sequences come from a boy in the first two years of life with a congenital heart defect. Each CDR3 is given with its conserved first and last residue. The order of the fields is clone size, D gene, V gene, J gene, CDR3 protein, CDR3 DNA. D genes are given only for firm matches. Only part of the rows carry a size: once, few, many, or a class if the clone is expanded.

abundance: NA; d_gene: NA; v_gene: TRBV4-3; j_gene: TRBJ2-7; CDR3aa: CASSQELTEDFYEQYF; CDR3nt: TGCGCCAGCAGCCAAGAGTTAACAGAGGACTTCTACGAGCAGTACTTC
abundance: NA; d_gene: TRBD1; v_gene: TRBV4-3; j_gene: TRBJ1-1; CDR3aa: CASSQDQGEARTEAFF; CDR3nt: TGCGCCAGCAGCCAAGATCAGGGGGAGGCTAGGACTGAAGCTTTCTTT
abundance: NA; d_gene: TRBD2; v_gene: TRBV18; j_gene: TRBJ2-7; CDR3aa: CASSPPASGMRPLTYEQYF; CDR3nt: TGTGCCAGCTCACCACCGGCTAGCGGGATGCGGCCTTTGACCTACGAGCAGTACTTC
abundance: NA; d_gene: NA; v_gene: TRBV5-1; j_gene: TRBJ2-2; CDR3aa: CASSSGRPAVETGELFF; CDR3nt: TGCGCCAGCAGCTCAGGCCGACCAGCAGTCGAGACCGGGGAGCTGTTTTTT
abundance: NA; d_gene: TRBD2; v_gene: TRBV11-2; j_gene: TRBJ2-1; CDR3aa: CASSLDLREARDNEQFF; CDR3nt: TGTGCCAGCAGCTTAGATTTGCGGGAGGCCAGGGACAATGAGCAGTTCTTC
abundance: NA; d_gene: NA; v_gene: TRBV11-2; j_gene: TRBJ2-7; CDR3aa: CASSLDTSTRDNYEQYF; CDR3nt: TGTGCCAGCAGCTTAGATACGTCCACCCGGGACAACTACGAGCAGTACTTC
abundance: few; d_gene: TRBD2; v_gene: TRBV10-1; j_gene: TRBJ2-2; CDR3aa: CASSETSGVTGELFF; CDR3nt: TGCGCCAGCAGTGAGACTAGCGGGGTGACCGGGGAGCTGTTTTTT
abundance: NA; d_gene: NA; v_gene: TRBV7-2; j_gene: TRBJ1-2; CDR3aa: CASERQINYGYTF; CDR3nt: TGTGCCAGCGAGAGGCAGATTAACTATGGCTACACCTTC
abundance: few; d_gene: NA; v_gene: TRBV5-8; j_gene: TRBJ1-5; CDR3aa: CASSLVQGYQPQHF; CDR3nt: TGTGCCAGCAGCTTGGTTCAGGGTTATCAGCCCCAGCATTTT
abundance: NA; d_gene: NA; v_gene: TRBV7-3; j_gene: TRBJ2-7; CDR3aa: CASSFISYEQYF; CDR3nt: TGTGCCAGCAGCTTCATCTCCTACGAGCAGTACTTC
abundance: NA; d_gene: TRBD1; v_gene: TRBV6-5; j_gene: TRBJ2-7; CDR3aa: CASSFRGQGQIYEQYF; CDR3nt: TGTGCCAGCAGTTTTCGGGGACAGGGGCAGATCTACGAGCAGTACTTC
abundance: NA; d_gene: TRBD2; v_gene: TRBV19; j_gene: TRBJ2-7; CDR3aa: CASSKLAGSYEQYF; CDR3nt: TGTGCCAGTAGTAAGCTAGCGGGATCCTACGAGCAGTACTTC
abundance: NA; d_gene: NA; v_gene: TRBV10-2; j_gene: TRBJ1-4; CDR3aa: CASSEGADRNEKLFF; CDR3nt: TGCGCCAGCAGTGAGGGGGCAGATAGGAATGAAAAACTGTTTTTT
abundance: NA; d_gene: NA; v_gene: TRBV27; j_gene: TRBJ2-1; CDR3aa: CAVQPAGESTEQFF; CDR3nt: TGTGCCGTCCAACCGGCAGGGGAGAGCACTGAGCAGTTCTTC
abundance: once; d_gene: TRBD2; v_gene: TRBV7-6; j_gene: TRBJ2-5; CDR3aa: CASSTSPPGLAGETQYF; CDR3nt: TGTGCCAGCAGCACCTCCCCCCCGGGACTAGCGGGCGAGACCCAGTACTTC
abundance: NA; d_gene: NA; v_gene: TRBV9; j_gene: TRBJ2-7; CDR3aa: CASSVGTAHSYEQYF; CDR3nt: TGTGCCAGCAGCGTAGGGACAGCCCACTCCTACGAGCAGTACTTC
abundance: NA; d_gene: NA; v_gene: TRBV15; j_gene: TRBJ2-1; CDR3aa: CATSRVVDSAEEQFF; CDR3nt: TGTGCCACCAGCAGAGTAGTGGACTCGGCAGAGGAGCAGTTCTTC
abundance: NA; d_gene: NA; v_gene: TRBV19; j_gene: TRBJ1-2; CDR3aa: CALGREDYGYTF; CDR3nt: TGTGCCTTAGGAAGGGAGGACTATGGCTACACCTTC
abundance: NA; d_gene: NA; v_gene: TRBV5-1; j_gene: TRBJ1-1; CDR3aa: CASSRKPGSDTEAFF; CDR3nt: TGCGCCAGCAGCCGAAAACCAGGGTCCGACACTGAAGCTTTCTTT
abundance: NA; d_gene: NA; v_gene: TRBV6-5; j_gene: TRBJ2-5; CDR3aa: CASGEYQETQYF; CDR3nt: TGTGCCAGCGGGGAGTACCAAGAGACCCAGTACTTC
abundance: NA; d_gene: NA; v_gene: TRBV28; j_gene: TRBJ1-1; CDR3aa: CASRANSEAFF; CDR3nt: TGTGCCAGCAGGGCGAACAGTGAAGCTTTCTTT
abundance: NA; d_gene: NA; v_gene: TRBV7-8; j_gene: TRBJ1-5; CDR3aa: CASSLAVGEVGNQPQHF; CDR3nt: TGTGCCAGCAGCTTAGCCGTAGGGGAGGTCGGCAATCAGCCCCAGCATTTT
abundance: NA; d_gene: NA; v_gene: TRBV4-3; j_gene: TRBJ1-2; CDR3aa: CASSQDRPSHISNYGYTF; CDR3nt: TGCGCCAGCAGCCAAGACAGGCCGAGCCATATATCTAACTATGGCTACACCTTC
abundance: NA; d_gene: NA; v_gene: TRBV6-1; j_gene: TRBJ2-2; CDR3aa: CASNSFTGELFF; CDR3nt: TGTGCCAGCAATAGTTTCACCGGGGAGCTGTTTTTT
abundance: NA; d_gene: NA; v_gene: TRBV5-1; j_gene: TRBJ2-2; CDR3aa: CASGRRGDAGELFF; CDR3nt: TGCGCCAGCGGGAGGCGGGGAGACGCCGGGGAGCTGTTTTTT
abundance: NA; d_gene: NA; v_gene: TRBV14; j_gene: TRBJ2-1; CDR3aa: CASSQDRYTEQFF; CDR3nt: TGTGCCAGCAGCCAAGATCGGTATACTGAGCAGTTCTTC
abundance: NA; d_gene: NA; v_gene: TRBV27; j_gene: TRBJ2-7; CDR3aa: CASSLRASSYEQYF; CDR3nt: TGTGCCAGCAGTTTGAGGGCGAGCTCCTACGAGCAGTACTTC
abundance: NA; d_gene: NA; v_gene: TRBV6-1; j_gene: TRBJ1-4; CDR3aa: CASRTAGWDEKLFF; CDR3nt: TGTGCCAGCAGGACGGCAGGGTGGGATGAAAAACTGTTTTTT
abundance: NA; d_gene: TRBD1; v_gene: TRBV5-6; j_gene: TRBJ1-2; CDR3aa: CASRGTGGNRGYTF; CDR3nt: TGTGCCAGCAGGGGGACAGGGGGCAACCGGGGCTACACCTTC